This T cell receptor beta chain was recovered during a study of blood T cell repertoires in COVID-19. Study background: Sources were T cells, B-cell-depleted T cells, or PBMCs; the material itself was cDNA or gDNA.

The CDR3 is 14 amino acids. The V end lost 2 bases, the J end lost 2 bases, and 9 bases lay between the germline ends. The V gene's germline CDR1 is SGHRS and CDR2 YFSETQ. Sequenced by immunoSEQ multiplex PCR; TCRdb stores in-frame clones only, minus some. The sample has about 160,000 clones; just under 85% are singletons. The chain couples TRBV5-1 to TRBJ2-3, with a tentative D call TRBD2 (6 bases). The clonotype comes from an elderly woman with acute or convalescent COVID-19. Sample: peripheral blood. CDR3 sequence: CASSFGTYTDTQYF. The CDR3 DNA sequence: TGCGCCAGCAGCTTCGGGACTTACACAGATACGCAGTATTTT.